This T cell receptor (beta chain) was captured by sequencing in a study of T cell repertoires in cytomegalovirus infection. Each CDR3 protein gets one entry after TCRdb re-called the reads with MiXCR. This sample carries roughly 920,000 distinct CDR3 sequences, approximately 32% of them seen once, and the ten largest clones take roughly an eighth. The CDR3 spans 13 residues. The germline CDR1 and CDR2 sequences are SGDLS and YYNGEE. V lost 3 bases and J 7 bases, leaving 11 bases between the germline ends. Remarks on this clonotype: Antigen specificity is unknown.

Sequencing was performed on cultured CD8+ T cells from PBMCs, taken from culture after CMV antigen stimulation. The source of this sequence is a human donor in good health (CMV status not recorded). Some clones in this sample may be carry-over from other donors' samples. The chain combines TRBV9 with TRBJ2-4; D is perhaps TRBD1 (5 bases). The CDR3 DNA follows: TGTGCCAGCAGCGGCCAGGGTAGGAACATTCAGTACTTC. It is translated as CASSGQGRNIQYF.